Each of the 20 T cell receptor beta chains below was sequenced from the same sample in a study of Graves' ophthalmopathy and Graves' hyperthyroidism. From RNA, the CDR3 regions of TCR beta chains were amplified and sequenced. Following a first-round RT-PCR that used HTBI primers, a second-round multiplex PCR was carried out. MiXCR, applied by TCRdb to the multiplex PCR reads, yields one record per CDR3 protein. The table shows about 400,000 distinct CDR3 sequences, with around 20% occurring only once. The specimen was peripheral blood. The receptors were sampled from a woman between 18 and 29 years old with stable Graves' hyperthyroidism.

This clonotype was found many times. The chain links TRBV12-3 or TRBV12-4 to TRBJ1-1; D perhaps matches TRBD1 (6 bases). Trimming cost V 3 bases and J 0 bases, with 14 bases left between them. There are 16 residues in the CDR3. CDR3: CASSFGGRGVNTEAFF. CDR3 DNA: TGTGCCAGCAGTTTTGGGGGCCGGGGGGTGAACACTGAAGCTTTCTTT.

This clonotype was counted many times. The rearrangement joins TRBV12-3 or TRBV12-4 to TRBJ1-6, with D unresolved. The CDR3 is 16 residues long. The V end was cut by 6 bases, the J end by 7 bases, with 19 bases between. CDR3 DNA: TGTGCCAGCAGCAAAGACACCGGGAGAGGAAATTCACCCCTCCACTTT. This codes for CASSKDTGRGNSPLHF.

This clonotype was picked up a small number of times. CDR3 loop: CASRLGIYGYTF. The CDR3 nucleotides are TGTGCCAGCAGATTGGGGATCTATGGCTACACCTTC. The chain links TRBV28 to TRBJ1-2; no clear D gene. The CDR3 is made up of 12 amino acids. The V gene's germline CDR1 is MDHEN and CDR2 SYDVKM. Deletions cut 6 bases from V and 4 bases from J, with 9 bases between.

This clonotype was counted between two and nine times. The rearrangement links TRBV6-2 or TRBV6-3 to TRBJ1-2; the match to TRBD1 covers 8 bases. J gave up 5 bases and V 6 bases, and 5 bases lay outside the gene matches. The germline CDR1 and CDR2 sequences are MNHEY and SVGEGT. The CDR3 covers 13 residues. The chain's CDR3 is CASRPTGEYGYTF. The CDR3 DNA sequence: TGTGCCAGCAGGCCGACAGGGGAGTATGGCTACACCTTC.

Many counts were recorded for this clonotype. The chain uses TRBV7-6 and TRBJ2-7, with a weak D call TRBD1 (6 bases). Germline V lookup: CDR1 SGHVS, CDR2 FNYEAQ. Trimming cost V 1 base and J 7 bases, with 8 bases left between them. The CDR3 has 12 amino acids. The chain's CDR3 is CASSLEGEEQYF. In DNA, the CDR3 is TGTGCCAGCAGCTTAGAGGGGGAGGAGCAGTACTTC.

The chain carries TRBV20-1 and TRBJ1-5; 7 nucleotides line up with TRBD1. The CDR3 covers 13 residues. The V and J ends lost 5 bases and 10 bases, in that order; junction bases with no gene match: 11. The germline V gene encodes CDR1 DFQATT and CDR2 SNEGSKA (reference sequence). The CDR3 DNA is TGCAGTGCTGGGGGAGGGGGCTTTACACCCCAGCATTTT. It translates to CSAGGGGFTPQHF.

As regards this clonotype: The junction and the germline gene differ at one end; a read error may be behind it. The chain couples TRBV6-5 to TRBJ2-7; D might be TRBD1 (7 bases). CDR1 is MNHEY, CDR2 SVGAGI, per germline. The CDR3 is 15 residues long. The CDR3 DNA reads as TGTGCCAGCACTTACGGGGGTCAGGGGGCCTACGAGCAGTACTTC. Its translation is CASTYGGQGAYEQYF.

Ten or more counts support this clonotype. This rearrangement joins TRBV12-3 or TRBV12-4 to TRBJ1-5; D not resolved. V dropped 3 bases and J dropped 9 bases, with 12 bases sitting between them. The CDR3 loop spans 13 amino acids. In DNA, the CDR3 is TGTGCCAGCAGTTTGATAACTGGCGGGCCCCAGCATTTT. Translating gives CASSLITGGPQHF.

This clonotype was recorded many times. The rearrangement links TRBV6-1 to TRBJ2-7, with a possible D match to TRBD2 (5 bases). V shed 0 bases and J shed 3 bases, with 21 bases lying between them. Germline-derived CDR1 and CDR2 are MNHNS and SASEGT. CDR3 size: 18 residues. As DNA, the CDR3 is TGTGCCAGCAGTGAAGCCTCTCCCGGGATCTATCTCGTCTACGAGCAGTACTTC. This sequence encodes CASSEASPGIYLVYEQYF.

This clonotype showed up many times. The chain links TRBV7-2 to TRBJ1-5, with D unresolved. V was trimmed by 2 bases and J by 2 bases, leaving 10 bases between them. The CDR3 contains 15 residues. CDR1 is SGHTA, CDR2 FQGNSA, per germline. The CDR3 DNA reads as TGTGCCAGCAGCTTATCAGCCGCTGGCAATCAGCCCCAGCATTTT. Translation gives CASSLSAAGNQPQHF.

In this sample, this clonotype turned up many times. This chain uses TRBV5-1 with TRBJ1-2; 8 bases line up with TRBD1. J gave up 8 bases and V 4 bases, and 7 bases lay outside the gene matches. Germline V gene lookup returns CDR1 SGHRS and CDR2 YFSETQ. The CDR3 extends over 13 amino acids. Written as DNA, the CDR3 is TGCGCCAGCAGCGTGGGACAGGCGAGAGGCTACACCTTC. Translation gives CASSVGQARGYTF.

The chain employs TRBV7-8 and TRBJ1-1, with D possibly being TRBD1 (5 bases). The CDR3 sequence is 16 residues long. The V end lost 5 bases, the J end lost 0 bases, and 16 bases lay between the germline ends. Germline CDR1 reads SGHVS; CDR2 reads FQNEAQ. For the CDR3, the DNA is TGTGCCAGCAGCACACCGGGGGGAGACATGAACACTGAAGCTTTCTTT. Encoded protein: CASSTPGGDMNTEAFF.

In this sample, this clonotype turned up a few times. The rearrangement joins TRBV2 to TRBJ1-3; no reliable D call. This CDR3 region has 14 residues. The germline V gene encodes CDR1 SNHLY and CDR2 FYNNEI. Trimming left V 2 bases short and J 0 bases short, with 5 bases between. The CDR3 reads CASSEIRSGNTIYF. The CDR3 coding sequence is TGTGCCAGCAGTGAAATCCGCTCTGGAAACACCATATATTTT. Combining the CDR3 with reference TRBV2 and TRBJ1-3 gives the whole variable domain EPEVTQTPSHQVTQMGQEVILRCVPISNHLYFYWYRQILGQKVEFLVSFYNNEISEKSEIFDDQFSVERPDGSNFTLKIRSTKLEDSAMYFCASSEIRSGNTIYFGEGSWLTVV.

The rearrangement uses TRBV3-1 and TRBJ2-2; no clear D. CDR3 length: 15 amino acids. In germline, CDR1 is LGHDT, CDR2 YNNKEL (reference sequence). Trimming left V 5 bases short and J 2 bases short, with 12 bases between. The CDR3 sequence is CASSSVGSNTGELFF. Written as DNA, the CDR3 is TGTGCCAGCAGCTCAGTGGGTAGTAACACCGGGGAGCTGTTTTTT.

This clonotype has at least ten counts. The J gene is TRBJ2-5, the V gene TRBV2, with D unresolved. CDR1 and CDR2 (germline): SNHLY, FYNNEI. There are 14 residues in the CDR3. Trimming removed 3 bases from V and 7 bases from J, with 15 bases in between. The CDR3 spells CASSDWHSQLTQYF. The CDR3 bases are TGTGCCAGCAGTGATTGGCACAGCCAGTTGACCCAGTACTTC.

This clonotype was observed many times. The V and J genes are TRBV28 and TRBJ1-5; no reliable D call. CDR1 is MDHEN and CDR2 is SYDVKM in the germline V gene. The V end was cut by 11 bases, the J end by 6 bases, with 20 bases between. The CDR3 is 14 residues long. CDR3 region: CASTRGVSGQPQHF. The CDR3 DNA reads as TGTGCCTCTACCCGCGGGGTTTCGGGTCAGCCCCAGCATTTT.

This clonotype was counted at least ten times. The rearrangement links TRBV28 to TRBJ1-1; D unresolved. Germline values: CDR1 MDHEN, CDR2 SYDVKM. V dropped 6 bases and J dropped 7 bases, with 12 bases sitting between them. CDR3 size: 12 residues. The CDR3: CASSPGRIEAFF. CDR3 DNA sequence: TGTGCCAGCAGCCCGGGAAGGATTGAAGCTTTCTTT.

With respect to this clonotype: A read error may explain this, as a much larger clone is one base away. CDR3 region: CASSFTGTGASYEQYF. CDR3 bases: TGTGCCAGCAGCTTTACCGGGACAGGGGCCTCCTACGAGCAGTACTTC. The chain carries TRBV5-6 and TRBJ2-7, with 10 nucleotides matching TRBD1. The CDR3 length is 16 residues. Trimming at V came to 2 bases and at J to 0 bases, leaving 5 bases not matched to a gene. Germline CDR1 is SGHDT and CDR2 is YYEEEE.

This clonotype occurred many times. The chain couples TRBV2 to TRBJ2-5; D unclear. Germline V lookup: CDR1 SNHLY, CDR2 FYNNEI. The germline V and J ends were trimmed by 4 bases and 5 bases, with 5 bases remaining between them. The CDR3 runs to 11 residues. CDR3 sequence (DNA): TGTGCCAGCAGTGGCTGGGAGACCCAGTACTTC. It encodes CASSGWETQYF.

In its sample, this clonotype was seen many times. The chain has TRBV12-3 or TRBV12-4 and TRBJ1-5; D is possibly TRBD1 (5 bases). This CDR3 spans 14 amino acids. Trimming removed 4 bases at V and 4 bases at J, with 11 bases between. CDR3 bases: TGTGCCAGCAGTTCAGCGCAGGGAAATCAGCCCCAGCATTTT. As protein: CASSSAQGNQPQHF.